This is a list of T cell receptor beta chains from one sample in a study of blood T cell repertoires in COVID-19. The repertoire was sequenced with immunoSEQ multiplex PCR; TCRdb's copy has only in-frame clones and lacks some. This sample carries more than 200,000 clones, over 70% of them seen once, and the ten largest clones take roughly 8.2%. Sequenced input: peripheral blood. The receptors were sampled from a woman aged 45-65 years with acute or convalescent COVID-19. Each CDR3 is given with its conserved first and last residue. A D gene is named only where the DNA matches it firmly.

V gene: TRBV29-1; J gene: TRBJ2-1; D gene: TRBD1; CDR3 protein: CSVPQGKNEQFF
V gene: TRBV15; J gene: TRBJ1-2; D gene: TRBD1; CDR3 protein: CATSRDRTGAGGYTF
V gene: TRBV5-5; J gene: TRBJ2-7; D gene: TRBD1; CDR3 protein: CASSLGPGTGYEQYF
V gene: TRBV19; J gene: TRBJ2-2; D gene: TRBD1; CDR3 protein: CASNVAGGSNTGELFF
V gene: TRBV5-1; J gene: TRBJ1-4; D gene: NA; CDR3 protein: CASSFWGVRTSNEKLFF
V gene: TRBV2; J gene: TRBJ2-2; D gene: NA; CDR3 protein: CASSEVAGYTGELFF
V gene: TRBV9; J gene: TRBJ2-7; D gene: NA; CDR3 protein: CASSVAGSYEQYF
V gene: TRBV10-3; J gene: TRBJ2-7; D gene: TRBD2; CDR3 protein: CAISVSGVPGYEQYF
V gene: TRBV11-2; J gene: TRBJ2-1; D gene: TRBD2; CDR3 protein: CASSLGRGSGIYNEQFF
V gene: TRBV2; J gene: TRBJ2-1; D gene: TRBD2; CDR3 protein: CASRPGTSEYNEQFF
V gene: TRBV6-4; J gene: TRBJ2-7; D gene: NA; CDR3 protein: CARIGTNSYEQYF
V gene: TRBV2; J gene: TRBJ2-3; D gene: NA; CDR3 protein: CASSDRGFTDTQYF
V gene: TRBV6-5; J gene: TRBJ2-1; D gene: NA; CDR3 protein: CASSPEGGEQFF
V gene: TRBV18; J gene: TRBJ2-5; D gene: NA; CDR3 protein: CASSRPPYLAGSSETQYF
V gene: TRBV7-9; J gene: TRBJ2-1; D gene: NA; CDR3 protein: CASSLLRNNEQFF
V gene: TRBV18; J gene: TRBJ2-3; D gene: NA; CDR3 protein: CASSQDTSSTDTQYF
V gene: TRBV4-1; J gene: TRBJ2-3; D gene: TRBD1; CDR3 protein: CASSHLVTGISTDTQYF
V gene: TRBV3-1/TRBV3-2; J gene: TRBJ2-5; D gene: TRBD1; CDR3 protein: CASSQRWTGGGETQYF
V gene: TRBV10-3; J gene: TRBJ1-3; D gene: NA; CDR3 protein: CAISAGTLGNTIYF
V gene: TRBV28; J gene: TRBJ2-7; D gene: NA; CDR3 protein: CASSFFTQGVYEQYF
V gene: TRBV27; J gene: TRBJ2-7; D gene: NA; CDR3 protein: CASRAGQLGGEQYF
V gene: TRBV18; J gene: TRBJ2-7; D gene: TRBD1; CDR3 protein: CASSPTRGLGEQYF
V gene: TRBV10-2; J gene: TRBJ1-6; D gene: NA; CDR3 protein: CASSESWDGGINSPLHF
V gene: TRBV2; J gene: TRBJ2-3; D gene: TRBD2; CDR3 protein: CASSSQGLAVTDTQYF
V gene: TRBV19; J gene: TRBJ1-5; D gene: NA; CDR3 protein: CASSNGQLEQPQHF
V gene: TRBV6-2/TRBV6-3; J gene: TRBJ2-7; D gene: NA; CDR3 protein: CASSSPAGKGSYEQYF
V gene: TRBV11-2; J gene: TRBJ2-7; D gene: TRBD2; CDR3 protein: CASSLVSTTSGSYEQYF
V gene: TRBV3-1/TRBV3-2; J gene: TRBJ1-2; D gene: TRBD1; CDR3 protein: CASSHSTRTGYGYTF
V gene: TRBV29-1; J gene: TRBJ2-7; D gene: TRBD1; CDR3 protein: CSVVPGQSYEQYF
V gene: TRBV9; J gene: TRBJ2-7; D gene: NA; CDR3 protein: CASSVGPHGINEQYF
V gene: TRBV2; J gene: TRBJ2-7; D gene: TRBD2; CDR3 protein: CASSEASSGRSYEQYF
V gene: TRBV5-1; J gene: TRBJ1-4; D gene: NA; CDR3 protein: CASRQGPTNEKLFF
V gene: TRBV5-1; J gene: TRBJ2-7; D gene: NA; CDR3 protein: CASSLAPGAIDEQYF